The rows below give T cell receptor beta chains drawn from one sample of a study of cytomegalovirus exposure and HLA in healthy donors. Produced via immunoSEQ multiplex PCR; TCRdb's table is partial and in-frame only. The sample lists about 180,000 clones, 80% to 90% seen once, with around 5% in the top ten. The sample taken for sequencing was PBMCs. The receptor set was obtained from a girl aged 10 to 17 in good health and CMV-seropositive. The conserved cysteine and the conserved F or W are not part of the CDR3 here.

cdr3_aa	v_call	j_call
ASTTGQGDTEAF	TRBV5-1	TRBJ1-1
ASSDEANTEAF	TRBV6-4	TRBJ1-1
ASSQDRVGEQF	TRBV11-3	TRBJ2-1
ASSFGQGQEAF	TRBV27	TRBJ1-1
ASSLGQGTYEQY	TRBV7-2	TRBJ2-7
ASSLPRSSYEQY	TRBV11-2	TRBJ2-7
ASSDWDSHETQY	TRBV6-1	TRBJ2-5
SVDGGAGNEQF	TRBV29-1	TRBJ2-1
ASSIQGRRNTEAF	TRBV5-4	TRBJ1-1
SVEYQVNTEAF	TRBV29-1	TRBJ1-1
ASSLWRGGNTEAF	TRBV7-3	TRBJ1-1
ASSFDSPTNEKLF	TRBV5-8	TRBJ1-4
ASSPADRAWETQY	TRBV7-9	TRBJ2-5
ASRSLAGGEDEQY	TRBV6-5	TRBJ2-7
ATLVGADYGYT	TRBV10-3	TRBJ1-2
ASSKDSLEQY	TRBV5-4	TRBJ2-7
ASSVAGGTDTQY	TRBV6-4	TRBJ2-3
ASKIGTGSYEQY	TRBV5-1	TRBJ2-7
ASSDFDIYLVNTEAF	TRBV6-1	TRBJ1-1
ASSPRTGFIYT	TRBV9	TRBJ1-2
ASSESLGGMNTEAF	TRBV10-2	TRBJ1-1
ATRSRDSPGNTIY	TRBV15	TRBJ1-3
ASSPPGLTNTEAF	TRBV18	TRBJ1-1
ASGTSGNEQF	TRBV2	TRBJ2-1
ASRTSGGDYNEQF	TRBV19	TRBJ2-1
SARQYTDTQY	TRBV29-1	TRBJ2-3
ASSHPNRVYGYT	TRBV4-1	TRBJ1-2
ASSLTGYQNSPLH	TRBV5-1	TRBJ1-6
ASSFSWGVWSEAF	TRBV27	TRBJ1-1
ASSLTGTSYQPQH	TRBV7-3	TRBJ1-5
ASSVAQEALNEQF	TRBV9	TRBJ2-1
ASSLESSYNSPLH	TRBV11-2	TRBJ1-6
ASSIGDYYNEQF	TRBV19	TRBJ2-1